This T cell receptor beta chain was observed in a study of beta chain features in type 1 diabetes. On the study more broadly: Across all samples, roughly 99 million sorted cells were examined. Notes on the study in general: Patients' naive, central memory and Treg TCRB repertoires seemed closer to one another than those of healthy donors. All four CD4+ subsets from Type 1 diabetes patients carried moderately but significantly shorter TCRB CDR3s.

The authors reverse transcribed all of the isolated RNA, so sequencing captured expressed TCRB transcripts. Here immunoSEQ multiplex PCR was the method, and the copy in TCRdb shows in-frame clones only, minus some. Of hundreds of thousands of clones in the sample, over 10% were seen once. The CDR3 has 11 amino acids. Deletions cut 6 bases from V and 6 bases from J, with 7 bases between. CDR1 LNHDA and CDR2 SQIVND come from the germline V gene (reference sequence). This clone was seen only a few times. Its specificity is unknown. The sequence was collected from a man between 18 and 35 years old with type 1 diabetes. The chain couples TRBV19 to TRBJ2-3; D unclear. The sample comprised naive CD4+ T cells from blood. In DNA form, the CDR3 reads TGTGCCAGTAGCACCCAGGATACGCAGTATTTT. Its protein is CASSTQDTQYF.